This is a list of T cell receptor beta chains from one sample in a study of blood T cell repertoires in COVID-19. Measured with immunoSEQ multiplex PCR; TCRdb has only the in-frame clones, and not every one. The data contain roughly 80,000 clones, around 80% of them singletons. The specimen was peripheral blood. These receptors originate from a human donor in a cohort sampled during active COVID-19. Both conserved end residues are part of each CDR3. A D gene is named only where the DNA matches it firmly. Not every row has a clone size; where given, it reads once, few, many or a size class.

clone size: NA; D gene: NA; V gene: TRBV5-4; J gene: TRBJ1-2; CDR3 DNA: TGTGCCAGCAGCTCTGGAGGGCAGGGCTACACCTTC; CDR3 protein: CASSSGGQGYTF
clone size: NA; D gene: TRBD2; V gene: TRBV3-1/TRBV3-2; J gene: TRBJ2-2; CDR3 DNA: TGTGCCAGCAGCCCTAGCGGGGGCACTCTCAACACCGGGGAGCTGTTTTTT; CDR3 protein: CASSPSGGTLNTGELFF
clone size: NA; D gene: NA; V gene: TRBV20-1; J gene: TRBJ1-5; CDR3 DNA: TGCAGTGCTAGTTGGGGGCAAAATAGCAATCAGCCCCAGCATTTT; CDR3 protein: CSASWGQNSNQPQHF
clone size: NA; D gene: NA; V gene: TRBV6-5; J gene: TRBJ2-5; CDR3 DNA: TGTGCCAGCACCGTGATGGCGGGCCCCCAAGAGACCCAGTACTTC; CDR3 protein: CASTVMAGPQETQYF
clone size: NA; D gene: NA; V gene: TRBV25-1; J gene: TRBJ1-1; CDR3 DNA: TGTGCCAGCAGTGATTCATCCAGGGACACTGAAGCTTTCTTT; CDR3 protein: CASSDSSRDTEAFF
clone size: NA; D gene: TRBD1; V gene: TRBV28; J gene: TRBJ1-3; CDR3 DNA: TGTGCCAGCAGTTTACAGGGGGTCCTACCCTCTGGAAACACCATATATTTT; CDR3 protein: CASSLQGVLPSGNTIYF
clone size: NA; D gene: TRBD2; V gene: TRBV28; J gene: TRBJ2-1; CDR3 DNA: TGTGCCAGCAGCCTGTGGGGTCGGCGGGGGGCCGGCAATGAGCAGTTCTTC; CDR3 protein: CASSLWGRRGAGNEQFF
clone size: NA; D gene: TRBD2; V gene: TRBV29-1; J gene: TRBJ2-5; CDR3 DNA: TGCAGCGCCCTCCGGGGAGGGAAAGAGACCCAGTACTTC; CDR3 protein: CSALRGGKETQYF
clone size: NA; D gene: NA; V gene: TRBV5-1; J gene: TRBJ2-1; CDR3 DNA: TGCGCCAGCAGCTTGATTCCGAAAGCGAACAATGAGCAGTTCTTC; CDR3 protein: CASSLIPKANNEQFF
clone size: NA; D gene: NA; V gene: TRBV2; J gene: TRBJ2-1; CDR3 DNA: TGTGCCAGCAGTGGGGAAGGGGATTACAATGAGCAGTTCTTC; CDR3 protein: CASSGEGDYNEQFF
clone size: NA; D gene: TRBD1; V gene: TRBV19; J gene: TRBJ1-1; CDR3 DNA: TGTGCCAGTATCCAGACAGGGACCGGCACTGAAGCTTTCTTT; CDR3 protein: CASIQTGTGTEAFF
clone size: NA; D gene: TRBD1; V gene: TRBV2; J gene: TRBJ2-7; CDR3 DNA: TGTGCCACCAACCGGGACAGGGGCCAGGAGCAGTACTTC; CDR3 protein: CATNRDRGQEQYF
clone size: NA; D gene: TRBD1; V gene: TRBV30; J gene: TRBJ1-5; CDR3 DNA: TGTGCCTGGAGTGTACTATTGGGACAGGGCCAGCCCCAGCATTTT; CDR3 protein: CAWSVLLGQGQPQHF
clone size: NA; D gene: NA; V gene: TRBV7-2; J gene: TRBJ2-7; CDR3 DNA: TGTGCCAGCAGCAAAGGCGGGACAGCCTACGAGCAGTACTTC; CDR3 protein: CASSKGGTAYEQYF
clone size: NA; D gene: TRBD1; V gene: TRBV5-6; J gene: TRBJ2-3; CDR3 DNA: TGTGCCAGCAGCCACGGACAGGTAACTAGCACAGATACGCAGTATTTT; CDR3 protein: CASSHGQVTSTDTQYF
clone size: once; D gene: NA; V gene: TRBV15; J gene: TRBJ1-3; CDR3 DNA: TGTGCCACCAGTTTACCAGGTGTCCTTTCTGGAAACACCATATATTTT; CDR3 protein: CATSLPGVLSGNTIYF
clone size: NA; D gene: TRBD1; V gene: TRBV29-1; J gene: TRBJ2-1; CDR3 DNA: TGCAGCGTTGAAGGCCGGACAGGGAATGAGCAGTTCTTC; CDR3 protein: CSVEGRTGNEQFF
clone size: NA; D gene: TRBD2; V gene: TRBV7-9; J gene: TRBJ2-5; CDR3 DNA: TGTGCCAGCAGCGCCAGCGCTAGCGGGGGACCCCAAGAGACCCAGTACTTC; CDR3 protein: CASSASASGGPQETQYF
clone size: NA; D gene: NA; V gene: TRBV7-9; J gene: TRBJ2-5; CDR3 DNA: TGTGCCAGCAGCTTAGCTCAGGGGGGTGAGACCCAGTACTTC; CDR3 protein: CASSLAQGGETQYF
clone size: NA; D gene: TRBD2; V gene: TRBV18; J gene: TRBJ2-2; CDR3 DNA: TGTGCCAGCTCACCAAGAGAGTCTCGCGGGGGGTTCACCGGGGAGCTGTTTTTT; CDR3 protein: CASSPRESRGGFTGELFF
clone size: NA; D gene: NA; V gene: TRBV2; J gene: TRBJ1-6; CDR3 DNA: TGTGCCAGCCATAGTATACAGGGACGAAGTTCACCCCTCCACTTT; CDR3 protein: CASHSIQGRSSPLHF
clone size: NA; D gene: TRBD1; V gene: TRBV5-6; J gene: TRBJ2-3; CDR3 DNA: TGTGCCAGCAGCCCGACAGGGGGCACAGATACGCAGTATTTT; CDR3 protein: CASSPTGGTDTQYF
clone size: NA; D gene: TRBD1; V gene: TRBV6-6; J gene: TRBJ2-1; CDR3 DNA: TGTGCCAGCAATCCGGACAGGGCGAATGGGCGTGAGCAGTTCTTC; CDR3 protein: CASNPDRANGREQFF
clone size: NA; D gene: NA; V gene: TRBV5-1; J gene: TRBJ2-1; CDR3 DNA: TGCGCCAGCAGCCCAGCCCGGGGGTCCTACAATGAGCAGTTCTTC; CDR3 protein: CASSPARGSYNEQFF
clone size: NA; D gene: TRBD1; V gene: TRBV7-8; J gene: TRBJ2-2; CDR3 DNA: TGTGCCAGCAGTCACAGGGGGCGCCCTGGGATCCTCACCGGGGAGCTGTTTTTT; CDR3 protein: CASSHRGRPGILTGELFF
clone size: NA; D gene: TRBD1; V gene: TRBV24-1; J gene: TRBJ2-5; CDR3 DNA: TGTGCCACCAGTGGAGGGGACAGGGGGCTTGGAGAGACCCAGTACTTC; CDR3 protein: CATSGGDRGLGETQYF
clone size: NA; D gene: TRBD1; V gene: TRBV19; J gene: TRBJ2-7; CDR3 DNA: TGTGCCAGTAGCAGAAGACAGGGGTCAACCTACGAGCAGTACTTC; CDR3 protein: CASSRRQGSTYEQYF
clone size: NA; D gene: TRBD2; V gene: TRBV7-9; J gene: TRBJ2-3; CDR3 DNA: TGTGCCAGCACAAAGCTAGCGGGGATCACAGATACGCAGTATTTT; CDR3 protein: CASTKLAGITDTQYF
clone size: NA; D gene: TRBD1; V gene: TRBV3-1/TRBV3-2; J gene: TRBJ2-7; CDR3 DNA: TGTGCCAGCAGCTACTCAGGGACAGGGGGCTACGAGCAGTACTTC; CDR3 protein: CASSYSGTGGYEQYF
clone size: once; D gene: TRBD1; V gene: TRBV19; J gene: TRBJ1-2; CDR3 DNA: TGTGCCAGTAGGCGGGGACAGGGAGGCGGCTACACCTTC; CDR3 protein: CASRRGQGGGYTF
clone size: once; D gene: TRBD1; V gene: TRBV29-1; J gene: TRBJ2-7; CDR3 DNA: TGCAGCGTTGAGGGGACAGGGAACTACGAGCAGTACTTC; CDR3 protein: CSVEGTGNYEQYF
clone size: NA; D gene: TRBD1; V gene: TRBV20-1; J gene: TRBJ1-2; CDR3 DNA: TGCAGTGCTAGTAAGGGACAGGGCTATGGCTACACCTTC; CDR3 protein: CSASKGQGYGYTF